Shown below are 19 T cell receptor beta chains from a single sample sequenced in a study of monozygotic twins with inflammatory bowel disease. TCRdb reanalyzed the 5' RACE reads and collapses them to one entry per CDR3 protein, without DNA. The sample has about 93,000 distinct CDR3 sequences. Sample: blood. All receptors come from a human donor with ulcerative colitis or Crohn's disease, or a healthy co-twin of an affected twin (not recorded which).

The V gene is TRBV5-1, the J gene TRBJ1-1. Germline V gene lookup returns CDR1 SGHRS and CDR2 YFSETQ. The CDR3 covers 15 residues. CDR3 amino acids: CASSPKPIPNTEALF.

The chain joins TRBV5-6 to TRBJ2-7; the TRBD1 assignment by TCRdb is unverifiable without DNA. This CDR3 is built from 14 residues. CDR1 is SGHDT, CDR2 YYEEEE, per germline. CDR3 sequence: CASSDRQGAYEQYF.

V is TRBV5-1 and J is TRBJ2-5. The CDR3 covers 15 residues. CDR1 and CDR2 (germline): SGHRS, YFSETQ. This CDR3 is CASSLGPLVEETQYF.

The V call is TRBV12-3 or TRBV12-4, the J call TRBJ1-5; without DNA, the TCRdb call of TRBD1 cannot be checked. The CDR3 has 14 amino acids. The CDR3 here is CASSPGDSNQPQHF.

The genes are TRBV7-2 and TRBJ1-1; the D call of TRBD1 rests on TCRdb alone, since no DNA is present to check it. The length of the CDR3 is 15 residues. Looked up from germline, CDR1 is SGHTA and CDR2 is FQGNSA. CDR3 sequence reads: CASSFDRQLNTEAFF.

The V call is TRBV19, the J call TRBJ2-1; checking the TCRdb D call of TRBD1 is not possible without DNA. The CDR3 is 18 amino acids. The germline CDR1 and CDR2 sequences are LNHDA and SQIVND (reference sequence). CDR3 residues: CASSKGTGGPVIINEQFF.

The chain links TRBV7-3 to TRBJ1-1. This CDR3 is 14 amino acids long. The germline gives CDR1 SGHTA, CDR2 FQGTGA. CDR3 loop: CASSSTGTNTEAFF.

The rearrangement links TRBV5-1 to TRBJ2-4; without DNA, the TCRdb call of TRBD1 cannot be checked. CDR3 length equals 13 residues. Germline V CDR1 and CDR2: SGHRS, YFSETQ. The CDR3 here is CASSSGELDIQYF.

V gene TRBV2 combines with J gene TRBJ1-5; TCRdb gives TRBD1 as the D gene, but with no DNA this cannot be confirmed. This CDR3 has 13 residues. CDR1 and CDR2 (germline): SNHLY, FYNNEI. The CDR3 sequence is CASSQGGDQPQHF.

The rearrangement uses TRBV5-1 and TRBJ1-2; TCRdb's D call, TRBD1, is unchecked because there is no DNA. Germline assignment: CDR1 SGHRS and CDR2 YFSETQ. This CDR3 contains 14 residues. CDR3 sequence reads: CASSSGTGRRGYTF.

This chain links TRBV12-3 or TRBV12-4 with TRBJ2-1; TCRdb selects TRBD2, and the lack of DNA leaves this call unchecked. This CDR3 region has 14 residues. This chain's CDR3 is CASTSSTRGNEQFF.

This sequence joins TRBV12-3 or TRBV12-4 and TRBJ2-1; TCRdb selects TRBD1, and the lack of DNA leaves this call unchecked. This CDR3 is built from 15 residues. The CDR3 sequence is CATSGVRGPYNEQFF.

This chain connects TRBV7-6 to TRBJ2-3. Germline lookup yields CDR1 SGHVS and CDR2 FNYEAQ. This CDR3 has 15 amino acids. The CDR3 sequence is CASSHGRRVGDTQYF.

The chain's CDR3 is CASSPDGIAGSPLHF. The V gene is TRBV7-9, the J gene TRBJ1-6; TCRdb designates TRBD1, a call that cannot be tested without DNA. Germline CDR1 and CDR2: SEHNR and FQNEAQ (reference sequence). This CDR3 is 15 amino acids long.

This CDR3 is CASSPGGWTDTQYF. The chain combines TRBV18 with TRBJ2-3; without DNA, the TCRdb call of TRBD1 cannot be checked. The CDR3 consists of 14 residues. In germline, CDR1 is KGHSH, CDR2 LQKENI.

This rearrangement joins TRBV5-1 to TRBJ1-4; TCRdb designates TRBD1, a call that cannot be tested without DNA. The germline gives CDR1 SGHRS, CDR2 YFSETQ. The CDR3 spans 17 residues. The CDR3 reads CASSLERGRRGNEKLFF.

The chain joins TRBV20-1 to TRBJ2-7; without DNA, the TCRdb call of TRBD2 cannot be checked. There are 14 residues in the CDR3. Germline V CDR1 and CDR2: DFQATT, SNEGSKA (reference sequence). CDR3: CSGLAGTSSYEQYF.

J is TRBJ1-2 and V is TRBV10-3; without DNA, the TCRdb call of TRBD1 cannot be checked. The CDR3 is 13 residues long. Germline V gene sequence: CDR1 ENHRY, CDR2 SYGVKD. CDR3 sequence: CAITRDRGRGYTF.

The chain carries TRBV29-1 and TRBJ1-3; there is no DNA to check the TCRdb D call of TRBD1. Germline V gene data show CDR1 as SQVTM and CDR2 as ANQGSEA. The CDR3 covers 15 residues. CDR3 residues: CSAVSQGLGGNTIYF.